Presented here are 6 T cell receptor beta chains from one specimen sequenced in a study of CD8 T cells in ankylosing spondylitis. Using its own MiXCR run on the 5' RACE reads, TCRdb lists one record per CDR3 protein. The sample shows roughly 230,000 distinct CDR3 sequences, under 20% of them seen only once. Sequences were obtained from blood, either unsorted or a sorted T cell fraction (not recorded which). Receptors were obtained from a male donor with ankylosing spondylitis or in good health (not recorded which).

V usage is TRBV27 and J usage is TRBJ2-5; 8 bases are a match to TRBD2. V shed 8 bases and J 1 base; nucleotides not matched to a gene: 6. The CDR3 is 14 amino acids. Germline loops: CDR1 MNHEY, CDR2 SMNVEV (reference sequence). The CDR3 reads CASSLGGAQETQYF. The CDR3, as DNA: TGTGCCAGCTCCCTCGGGGGGGCCCAAGAGACCCAGTACTTC.

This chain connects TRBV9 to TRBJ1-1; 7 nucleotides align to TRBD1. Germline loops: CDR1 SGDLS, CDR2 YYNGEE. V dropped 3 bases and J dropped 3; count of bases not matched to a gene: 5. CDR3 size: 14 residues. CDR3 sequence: CASSAGTVYTEAFF. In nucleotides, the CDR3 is TGTGCCAGCAGCGCCGGGACAGTCTACACTGAAGCTTTCTTT.

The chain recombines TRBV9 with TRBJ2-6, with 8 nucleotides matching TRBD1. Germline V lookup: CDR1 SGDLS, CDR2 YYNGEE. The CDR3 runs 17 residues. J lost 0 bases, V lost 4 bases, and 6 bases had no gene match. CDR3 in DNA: TGTGCCAGCAGCCCCGGACAGGGTAGCTCTGGGGCCAACGTCCTGACTTTC. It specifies CASSPGQGSSGANVLTF.

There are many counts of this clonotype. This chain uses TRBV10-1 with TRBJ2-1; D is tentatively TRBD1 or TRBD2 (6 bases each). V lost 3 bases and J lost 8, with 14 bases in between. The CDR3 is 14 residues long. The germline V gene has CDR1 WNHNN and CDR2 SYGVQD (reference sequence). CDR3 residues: CASSDGGGTDEQFF. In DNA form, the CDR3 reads TGCGCCAGCAGTGATGGAGGGGGTACGGATGAGCAGTTCTTC.

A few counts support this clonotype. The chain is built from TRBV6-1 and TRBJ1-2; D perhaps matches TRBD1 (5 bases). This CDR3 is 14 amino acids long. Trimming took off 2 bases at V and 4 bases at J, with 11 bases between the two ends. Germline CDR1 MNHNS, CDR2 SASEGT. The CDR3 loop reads CASSENRDGYGYTF. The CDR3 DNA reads TGTGCCAGCAGTGAAAATAGGGACGGCTATGGCTACACCTTC.

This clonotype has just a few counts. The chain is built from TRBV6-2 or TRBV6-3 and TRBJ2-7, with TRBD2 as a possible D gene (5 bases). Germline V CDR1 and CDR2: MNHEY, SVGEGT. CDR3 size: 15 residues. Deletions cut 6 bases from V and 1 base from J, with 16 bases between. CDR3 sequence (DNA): TGTGCCAGCAGCCTAAGCCCTACGGGGTCCTACGAGCAGTACTTC. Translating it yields CASSLSPTGSYEQYF.